One sample yielded the 11 T cell receptor beta chains listed below, sequenced in a study of cytomegalovirus exposure and HLA in healthy donors. Primers: 60 Vbeta forward and 13 Jbeta reverse. The protocol was immunoSEQ multiplex PCR, while the TCRdb copy is restricted to in-frame clones and leaves out a portion. The data hold around 100,000 clones, with about four fifths observed a single time. Sequencing was performed on PBMCs. These receptors came from a man younger than 40 in good health and CMV-seropositive.

In this sample, this clone turned up once. The chain joins TRBV27 to TRBJ1-5, with 9 bases identical to TRBD1. This CDR3 spans 14 amino acids. The V and J ends lost 5 bases and 9 bases, in that order; junction bases with no gene match: 8. In germline, CDR1 is MNHEY, CDR2 SMNVEV (reference sequence). Here the CDR3 DNA reads TGTGCCAGCAGTCGACTGGGACAGGGACGGCCCCAGCATTTT. It encodes CASSRLGQGRPQHF.

The V and J genes are TRBV25-1 and TRBJ2-1, with 10 bases aligning to TRBD1. Germline CDR1 reads MGHDK; CDR2 reads SYGVNS. This CDR3 spans 12 amino acids. Unmatched junction bases numbered 5, after V lost 3 bases and J lost 15 bases. The CDR3 loop is CASSEAGTGVFF. The CDR3, as DNA: TGTGCCAGCAGTGAGGCGGGGACAGGGGTGTTCTTC.

The chain has TRBV28 and TRBJ2-3; D might be TRBD1 (5 bases). V lost 3 bases, J lost 4 bases, and 14 bases lay in between. Germline values: CDR1 MDHEN, CDR2 SYDVKM. This CDR3 has 15 residues. DNA for the CDR3: TGTGCCAGCAGTTTTTCCCAGGGTACCGCAGATACGCAGTATTTT. This translates into CASSFSQGTADTQYF.

This chain connects TRBV6-1 to TRBJ2-4; D remains unclear. The CDR3 covers 13 residues. Germline V lookup: CDR1 MNHNS, CDR2 SASEGT. The V end was cut by 2 bases, the J end by 1 base, with 3 bases between. The chain's CDR3 is CASSEQAKNIQYF. CDR3 DNA: TGTGCCAGCAGTGAACAGGCCAAAAACATTCAGTACTTC.

The V gene is TRBV13, the J gene TRBJ1-1; the D is unclear. The germline gives CDR1 PRHDT, CDR2 FYEKMQ (reference sequence). The CDR3 spans 14 residues. Trimming pared 10 bases from V and 2 bases from J, leaving 17 bases between. CDR3 sequence (DNA): TGTGCCACCACCCGTAGAATATCTAACACTGAAGCTTTCTTT. Translating gives CATTRRISNTEAFF.

This clone has only one observation. V gene TRBV5-6 combines with J gene TRBJ1-6; a possible D gene is TRBD1 (5 bases). V was shortened by 2 bases and J by 8 bases, with 11 bases between the two germline ends. Germline assignment: CDR1 SGHDT and CDR2 YYEEEE. The CDR3 runs 14 residues. The CDR3 region has the DNA TGTGCCAGCAGCTTCCCGGGGGAGGATTCACCCCTCCACTTT. The encoded protein is CASSFPGEDSPLHF.

The chain links TRBV5-6 to TRBJ2-7, with 10 positions matching TRBD1. Germline CDR1 SGHDT, CDR2 YYEEEE. The CDR3 is 15 amino acids. J was trimmed by 11 bases and V by 2 bases; bases with no gene match: 13. The CDR3 spells CASSFRQGAWSQEYF. The CDR3 nucleotides are TGTGCCAGCAGCTTTAGACAGGGGGCTTGGTCTCAAGAGTACTTC.

The chain carries TRBV6-1 and TRBJ1-5, with a tentative D call TRBD1 (6 bases). This CDR3 contains 15 residues. Germline V gene data show CDR1 as MNHNS and CDR2 as SASEGT. V was shortened by 5 bases and J by 6 bases, with 17 bases between the two germline ends. This CDR3 is CASSTDYRVGQPQHF. CDR3 DNA: TGTGCCAGCAGTACCGATTACAGGGTAGGTCAGCCCCAGCATTTT.

This rearrangement joins TRBV11-2 to TRBJ1-6; D unresolved. The length of the CDR3 is 17 residues. CDR1 and CDR2 from the germline V gene are SGHAT and FQNNGV. The V end lost 5 bases, the J end lost 0 bases, and 14 bases lay between the germline ends. CDR3 sequence reads: CASSQPQVSSYNSPLHF. The CDR3 nucleotides read TGTGCCAGCAGCCAACCCCAAGTGAGCTCCTATAATTCACCCCTCCACTTT.

The chain recombines TRBV15 with TRBJ1-1; D perhaps matches TRBD1 (5 bases). The V gene lost 0 bases and the J gene lost 6 bases, with 11 bases spanning the gap. The germline gives CDR1 LNHNV, CDR2 YYDKDF (reference sequence). CDR3 size: 14 residues. The CDR3 loop is CATSRDRGHSEAFF. DNA of the CDR3: TGTGCCACCAGCAGAGACCGAGGACACTCTGAAGCTTTCTTT. Supplemented by reference TRBV15 and TRBJ1-1, the full variable domain reads DAMVIQNPRYQVTQFGKPVTLSCSQTLNHNVMYWYQQKSSQAPKLLFHYYDKDFNNEADTPDNFQSRRPNTSFCFLDIRSPGLGDTAMYLCATSRDRGHSEAFFGQGTRLTVV.

The chain combines TRBV5-6 with TRBJ2-4; D might be TRBD1 (6 bases). V lost 2 bases and J lost 0, with 18 bases in between. The CDR3 has 18 amino acids. Germline CDR1 and CDR2: SGHDT and YYEEEE. CDR3 protein: CASSFQGLSRGAKNIQYF. The CDR3 bases are TGTGCCAGCAGCTTTCAGGGGTTGTCTAGGGGAGCCAAAAACATTCAGTACTTC.